The T cell receptor beta chain described here comes from a study of beta chain features in type 1 diabetes. Germline assignment: CDR1 KGHSH and CDR2 LQKENI. The CDR3 runs 14 residues. Trimming pared 3 bases from V and 4 bases from J, leaving 12 bases between. In the case of this clone: Its antigen is still unknown.

Since all of the isolated RNA was reverse transcribed, expressed TCRB transcripts were what got sequenced. Data came from immunoSEQ multiplex PCR; TCRdb stores just in-frame clones and leaves some out. Counted here are approximately 170,000 clones, less than 9.5% occurring once; the ten biggest clones make up around 0.9%. Study-level findings and limits: The study found moderately but significantly shorter TCRB CDR3s in all four CD4+ subsets of Type 1 diabetes patients.

The sequencing sample was made of central memory CD4+ T cells from blood. The genes are TRBV18 and TRBJ1-2, with unresolved D. The TCR was taken from a middle-aged woman with type 1 diabetes. The CDR3: CASSPPLTTYGYTF. The CDR3 DNA follows: TGTGCCAGCTCACCGCCACTGACAACCTATGGCTACACCTTC.